This T cell receptor beta chain was retrieved from a study of T cell responses to AZD1222 COVID-19 vaccine. Repertoires were generated with immunoSEQ multiplex PCR, while TCRdb's copy carries only in-frame clones and drops some. This table holds tens of thousands of clones, 85% to 90% found once. The CDR3 runs 17 residues. Trimming took 3 bases from V and 0 from J, leaving 17 bases between them. Per the germline V gene, CDR1 is SGHAT and CDR2 is FQNNGV. Samples with a second dose at about 4 or about 12 weeks were pooled together. The chain links TRBV11-2 to TRBJ1-1; D is ambiguous. Specimen: peripheral blood, collected 28 days after the second AZD1222 dose. This clonotype was sampled from an adult who received the AZD1222 COVID-19 vaccine. The CDR3 is CASSFNPTGHLNTEAFF. The CDR3 nucleotides are TGTGCCAGCAGCTTTAACCCCACCGGGCACCTGAACACTGAAGCTTTCTTT.